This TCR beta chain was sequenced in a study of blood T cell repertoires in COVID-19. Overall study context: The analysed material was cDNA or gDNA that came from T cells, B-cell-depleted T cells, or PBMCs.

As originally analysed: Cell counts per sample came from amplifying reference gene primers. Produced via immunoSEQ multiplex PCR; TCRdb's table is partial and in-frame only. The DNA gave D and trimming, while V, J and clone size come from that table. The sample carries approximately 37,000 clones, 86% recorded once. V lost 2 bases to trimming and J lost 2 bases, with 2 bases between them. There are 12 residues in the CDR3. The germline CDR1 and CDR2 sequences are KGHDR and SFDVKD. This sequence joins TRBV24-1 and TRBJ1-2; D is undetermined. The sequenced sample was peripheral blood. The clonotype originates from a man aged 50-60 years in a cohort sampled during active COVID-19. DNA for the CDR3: TGTGCCACCAGTGATTCAAACTATGGCTACACCTTC. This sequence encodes CATSDSNYGYTF.